The 9 T cell receptor beta chains in this list originate from one sample, sequenced in a study of cytomegalovirus exposure and HLA in healthy donors. In the PCR, 60 Vbeta and 13 Jbeta primers were used. Data came from immunoSEQ multiplex PCR; TCRdb stores just in-frame clones and leaves some out. Found here are approximately 200,000 clones, around 77% of them singletons; the top ten hold about 1.6%. Sequenced material: PBMCs. These receptor sequences come from a woman under 30 in good health and CMV-seronegative.

The chain joins TRBV5-4 to TRBJ1-1; D might be TRBD1 (5 bases). The CDR3 length is 14 residues. Germline V lookup: CDR1 SGHNT, CDR2 YYREEE (reference sequence). Trimming shortened V by 3 bases and J by 0 bases, and 9 bases separated the two germline ends. The CDR3 loop is CASSWGVVNTEAFF. In DNA, the CDR3 is TGTGCCAGCAGCTGGGGGGTGGTGAACACTGAAGCTTTCTTT. The full variable domain, with the rest looked up from reference TRBV5-4 and TRBJ1-1, is ETGVTQSPTHLIKTRGQQVTLRCSSQSGHNTVSWYQQALGQGPQFIFQYYREEENGRGNFPPRFSGLQFPNYSSELNVNALELDDSALYLCASSWGVVNTEAFFGQGTRLTVV.

J is TRBJ1-2 and V is TRBV5-1; D perhaps matches TRBD1 (5 bases). V lost 4 bases to trimming and J lost 0 bases, with 10 bases between them. The CDR3 totals 14 residues. CDR1 and CDR2 (germline): SGHRS, YFSETQ. The CDR3 protein is CASSGDSANYGYTF. CDR3 nucleotide sequence: TGCGCCAGCAGCGGGGACTCAGCTAACTATGGCTACACCTTC.

This clone was seen a few times. This chain joins TRBV19 and TRBJ2-7, with TRBD1 as a possible D gene (5 bases). V was trimmed by 1 base and J by 3 bases, leaving 13 bases between them. Germline assignment: CDR1 LNHDA and CDR2 SQIVND (reference sequence). The CDR3 covers 15 residues. The CDR3 region has the DNA TGTGCCAGTAGTATAGGGGTGGCAGGACACTACGAGCAGTACTTC. It is translated as CASSIGVAGHYEQYF.

The V and J genes are TRBV2 and TRBJ1-1; D not resolved. The CDR3 consists of 14 residues. V was pared by 6 bases and J by 0 bases, with 11 bases between. Germline V gives CDR1 SNHLY, CDR2 FYNNEI. The CDR3 sequence is CASSPNAMNTEAFF. In DNA, the CDR3 is TGTGCCAGCAGCCCTAACGCAATGAACACTGAAGCTTTCTTT.

The chain uses TRBV9 and TRBJ1-2; TRBD1 aligns across 7 bases. The germline V gene has CDR1 SGDLS and CDR2 YYNGEE. V lost 3 bases and J lost 1; bases outside the gene matches: 12. This CDR3 is 17 amino acids long. For the CDR3, the DNA is TGTGCCAGCAGCGCCCTACTCCGACAGGGCCTTAACTATGGCTACACCTTC. The encoded protein is CASSALLRQGLNYGYTF.

V gene TRBV7-2 combines with J gene TRBJ2-1; a possible D gene is TRBD2 (7 bases). The germline CDR1 and CDR2 sequences are SGHTA and FQGNSA. The CDR3 sequence is 16 residues long. V was cut by 7 bases and J by 9 bases, with 25 bases left in between. CDR3 nucleotides: TGTGCCAGCACCGCTCCGGGACGGGGGGCGGTAGGTGAGCAGTTCTTC. Translating it yields CASTAPGRGAVGEQFF.

The rearrangement links TRBV28 to TRBJ1-6, with D maybe TRBD1 (5 bases). Trimming took 3 bases from V and 8 from J, leaving 17 bases between them. The CDR3 has 16 residues. CDR1 MDHEN and CDR2 SYDVKM come from the germline V gene. Here the CDR3 DNA reads TGTGCCAGCAGTTTCCCCGATGGCGGGGGATATTCACCCCTCCACTTT. Translating it yields CASSFPDGGGYSPLHF.

This chain joins TRBV19 and TRBJ1-1, with D possibly being TRBD1 (6 bases). The CDR3 consists of 13 residues. Germline assignment: CDR1 LNHDA and CDR2 SQIVND (reference sequence). With 7 bases removed from V and 5 bases from J, the gap between germline ends came to 14 bases. DNA of the CDR3: TGTGCCAGTATCGCGGGGGCGGGAACTGAAGCTTTCTTT. It translates to CASIAGAGTEAFF.

This chain uses TRBV4-3 with TRBJ1-2; TRBD1 is a possible D gene (5 bases). Deletions cut 2 bases from V and 6 bases from J, with 19 bases between. This CDR3 comprises 16 residues. CDR1 and CDR2 from the germline V gene are LGHNA and YSLEER. The CDR3 DNA reads TGCGCCAGCAGCCAATCCTCCCAGGGTCAAGGCGATGGCTACACCTTC. Its translation is CASSQSSQGQGDGYTF.